This TCR beta chain was observed in a study of shared clonotypes between healthy human individuals (dated by TCRdb to the early 2020s). Study-wide context: A few men and two women, aged 18 to 49 years, made up the cohort. Different laboratories and diverse techniques were used to prepare libraries and sequence TCR repertoires, to increase sequencing depth and limit assay-specific biases. The study deeply sequenced blood TCR repertoires of about 5 healthy adults to estimate repertoire size and the extent of clonotype sharing between individuals. Each donor's leukapheresis produced roughly between roughly 0.85 and 9.5 billion PBMCs. For each donor, CD4 naive and CD4 memory were each given three plates, CD8 naive was given two plates, and CD8 memory was given one plate. What the authors observed across the whole study: Because the study included only a small number of donors, the genetic and exposure-history diversity represented was limited. Roughly 5.2% of naive CD4, around 3.6% of naive CD8, about 2.1% of memory CD4, and around 0.4% of memory CD8 clonotypes were shared across several donors. Pairwise subsampling indicated that sequencing depth was expected to affect the degree of clonotype sharing among donors. Compared with non-shared clonotypes, clonotypes shared by all four sorted-subset donors had higher generation probabilities. Naive subsets generally had larger estimated clonotype richness than memory subsets. Incomplete sequencing was indicated by rarefaction of sorted-subset datasets, despite the large sequencing depth. Sampling was limited to blood, and TCR repertoires in tissue likely differ from TCR repertoires in blood.

Using the deep immunoSEQ assay, multiplex PCR amplified TCR CDR3 regions from genomic DNA. For each cell subset, the extracted genomic DNA was distributed evenly across all wells of several immunoSEQ 96-well plates, and each plate served as one replicate. For sorted subsets, around 200 ng genomic DNA, equal to tens of thousands of T cell genomes, was loaded into each replicate PCR. The purified libraries were quantified using a Qubit 3.0 fluorometer, sized with a Bioanalyzer 2100, and then quantified again using the KAPA Library Quantification kit. Each immunoSEQ 96-well plate was sequenced on its own single-read 150-cycle Illumina NextSeq 550 flow cell. The source study handled its data this way. Because the immunoSEQ output included only junctional sequences and no quality scores, the filtering could not be the same as the filtering used for full-length reads. To assign V/J genes and CDR3, sequences were annotated using PyIR, a Python wrapper for IgBLAST v1.9, with IMGT germline references. Any read was removed if the V/J assignment was weak (E-value above 1e-6), the CDR3 was missing, or the read contained stop codons, out-of-frame junctions, or ambiguous translated residues. A V3J clonotype was defined by an identical inferred V gene, J gene, and CDR3 amino acid sequence. Percentage overlap between repertoires was calculated by dividing the number of shared unique clonotypes by the size of the smaller repertoire. Three approaches were used to assess repertoire richness: RTK rarefaction, the Chao1 estimator, and Recon v2.1 estimates of unobserved clonotypes. OLGA was used to compute generation probabilities for all TCRbeta clonotypes that the gDNA method yielded from a few donors. Here the immuneACCESS table is served through TCRdb, limited to in-frame sequences with V and J called. Missing clones are a known gap in these copies; in checked studies unresolved V genes cover under half, and the rest lacks a known reason. V, J and clone size derive from that table, while D and trimming were established from the DNA sequence. The sample table holds around 2.5 million clones, of which approximately 93% were seen once. The ten largest clones capture 0.36% of the sample.

The donors were healthy, HIV-negative adults with no recently reported acute infections or vaccinations. All donors were Caucasian adults living in Nashville, Tennessee, USA. CD4+ T cells were enriched through magnetic negative selection, after which naive cells were positively selected on CD45RA and the remaining negative fraction served as the memory subset. Blood was obtained by leukapheresis, after which PBMCs were separated by Ficoll-Histopaque density gradient centrifugation and cryopreserved in liquid nitrogen vapor phase. Analytical flow cytometry was used to check the purity and quantity of each magnetically sorted T cell population. Genomic DNA was isolated from each sorted fraction and quantified by UV absorbance on a Nanodrop 2000c. In this sample, this clone turned up once. Its specific antigen is unknown. Base qualities are missing; no much larger clone stands one base away. Material for sequencing was naive CD4+ T cells from PBMCs. This specimen's cell subset or site label, interpreted: CD45RA+ positively selected. The sequence derives from a man younger than 30 in good health. Some clones in this sample may be carry-over from other donors' samples.

The CDR3 protein sequence reads: CAWSVGAGGPTDTQYF. The DNA sequence is TGTGCCTGGAGTGTCGGAGCGGGAGGGCCCACAGATACGCAGTATTTT. Recombination connected TRBV30 to TRBJ2-3; 10 junctional bases match TRBD2. From cysteine to phenylalanine, the CDR3 is 16 amino acids long. Left in the record is the CDR3 DNA by itself, 48 bases read in frame from the first base. V is trimmed back by 0 bases and J by 2 bases, and the junction contains 5 bases that no gene match accounts for. CDR1 and CDR2, per the germline V gene (reference sequence), are GTSNPN and SVGIG.